The rows below give T cell receptor beta chains drawn from one sample of a study of OX40 agonist ivuxolimab in advanced cancers. The table came from immunoSEQ multiplex PCR; TCRdb's copy has only in-frame clones and leaves some out. Of 85,000 to 100,000 clones listed, roughly 85% are singletons. The sample here was CD4+ or CD8+ T cells sorted from blood, taken in a trial of the OX40 agonist ivuxolimab. These receptor sequences come from an adult with an advanced solid tumor such as melanoma, head and neck, liver or kidney cancer. Each CDR3 is given with its conserved first and last residue. The D gene is left open where the match is weak. Part of the rows lack a size; the others show once, few, many or a class for expanded clones.

TRBD2 TRBJ2-3 . TRBV2 CASSGSGGLAVDTQYF TGTGCCAGCAGCGGAAGCGGGGGGTTAGCTGTAGATACGCAGTATTTT
TRBD1 TRBJ2-3 . TRBV9 CASSGLQGAEDTQYF TGTGCCAGCAGCGGATTACAGGGGGCCGAGGATACGCAGTATTTT
. TRBJ2-5 . TRBV14 CASSRVVSGTYQETQYF TGTGCCAGCAGCCGGGTGGTTAGCGGAACGTACCAAGAGACCCAGTACTTC
. TRBJ2-7 once TRBV6-5 CASSYRTEGLYEQYF TGTGCCAGCAGTTACAGGACCGAGGGGCTCTACGAGCAGTACTTC
. TRBJ2-3 . TRBV27 CASRMSGTDTQYF TGTGCCAGCAGGATGAGTGGTACAGATACGCAGTATTTT
TRBD1 TRBJ1-5 . TRBV2 CASLTGVNQPQHF TGTGCCAGCCTGACAGGGGTAAATCAGCCCCAGCATTTT
. TRBJ2-1 . TRBV7-2 CASSSMGQSYNEQFF TGTGCCAGCAGCTCGATGGGGCAAAGTTACAATGAGCAGTTCTTC
TRBD1 TRBJ1-1 . TRBV7-3 CASSLTGGDTEAFF TGTGCCAGCAGCTTGACAGGGGGCGACACTGAAGCTTTCTTT
. TRBJ1-3 . TRBV11-1 CASSLRPDSGNTIYF TGTGCCAGCAGCTTGAGGCCGGACTCTGGAAACACCATATATTTT
. TRBJ1-5 . TRBV10-3 CAISRDVNQPQHF TGTGCCATCAGCCGGGACGTCAATCAGCCCCAGCATTTT
. TRBJ2-5 . TRBV2 CASSGQPSRGTQYF TGTGCCAGCAGTGGTCAGCCATCTAGAGGGACCCAGTACTTC
TRBD1 TRBJ1-5 few TRBV19 CASTRGQLSNQPQHF TGTGCCAGTACTAGGGGACAGTTGAGCAATCAGCCCCAGCATTTT
. TRBJ2-2 once TRBV7-3 CASSLKAAAGELFF TGTGCCAGCAGCTTAAAAGCGGCGGCCGGGGAGCTGTTTTTT
. TRBJ1-1 . TRBV7-3 CASSLYPNTEAFF TGTGCCAGCAGCTTATATCCGAACACTGAAGCTTTCTTT
. TRBJ2-2 . TRBV7-9 CASSFPGERLHGELFF TGTGCCAGCAGCTTTCCGGGAGAAAGATTGCACGGGGAGCTGTTTTTT
. TRBJ2-5 . TRBV5-1 CASSLLLETQYF TGCGCCAGCAGCTTGTTATTAGAGACCCAGTACTTC
TRBD1 TRBJ1-2 . TRBV7-2 CASSLDRSYGYTF TGTGCCAGCAGCTTGGACAGGAGCTATGGCTACACCTTC
. TRBJ2-1 . TRBV5-4 CASPSGGRGSNEQFF TGTGCCAGTCCCTCAGGGGGGAGAGGCAGTAATGAGCAGTTCTTC
. TRBJ1-1 . TRBV5-1 CASSFLPHNTEAFF TGCGCCAGCAGCTTCCTCCCGCATAACACTGAAGCTTTCTTT
TRBD1 TRBJ2-1 . TRBV27 CASRMPGQSSYNEQFF TGTGCCAGCAGGATGCCGGGACAGAGCTCCTACAATGAGCAGTTCTTC
TRBD1 TRBJ1-4 . TRBV6-6 CASRQQGRDEKLFF TGTGCCAGCAGGCAACAGGGGAGGGATGAAAAACTGTTTTTT
TRBD2 TRBJ2-3 . TRBV5-1 CASSLATGGRWLTDTQYF TGCGCCAGCAGCTTGGCTACGGGAGGGCGATGGTTGACAGATACGCAGTATTTT
. TRBJ1-2 few TRBV28 CASSVGGGYGYTF TGTGCCAGCAGTGTGGGGGGCGGCTATGGCTACACCTTC
. TRBJ1-1 . TRBV5-1 CASSLVGENTEAFF TGCGCCAGCAGCTTGGTCGGGGAGAACACTGAAGCTTTCTTT
TRBD2 TRBJ2-5 . TRBV5-8 CASSLPGLAGVKTQYF TGTGCCAGCAGCTTGCCGGGACTAGCGGGGGTAAAGACCCAGTACTTC
. TRBJ2-4 . TRBV27 CASSPPDRKQYF TGTGCCAGCAGTCCCCCAGACAGGAAACAGTACTTC
TRBD2 TRBJ2-5 . TRBV6-1 CASSVSPSGTGETQYF TGTGCCAGCAGTGTTTCTCCTAGCGGGACGGGTGAGACCCAGTACTTC
. TRBJ2-5 . TRBV7-2 CASSFGMREETQYF TGTGCCAGCAGCTTTGGGATGCGGGAAGAGACCCAGTACTTC
. TRBJ1-4 . TRBV28 CASSSPTAQGGTNEKLFF TGTGCCAGCAGTTCCCCGACGGCACAGGGTGGTACTAACGAAAAACTGTTTTTT
TRBD2 TRBJ2-2 . TRBV6-1 CASSEGLAVGSEELFF TGTGCCAGCAGTGAAGGACTAGCGGTTGGTTCTGAGGAGCTGTTTTTT
TRBD1 TRBJ2-3 . TRBV5-1 CASSLGQGITDTQYF TGCGCCAGCAGCTTAGGACAGGGAATCACAGATACGCAGTATTTT
. TRBJ2-1 . TRBV19 CASSYTWRDRDEQFF TGTGCCAGTAGCTACACCTGGAGGGATAGGGATGAGCAGTTCTTC
TRBD1 TRBJ2-5 . TRBV5-1 CASSLGQVLQETQYF TGCGCCAGCAGCTTAGGACAGGTCCTCCAAGAGACCCAGTACTTC
TRBD1 TRBJ1-2 . TRBV5-1 CASSQTGLGYGYTF TGCGCCAGCAGCCAGACAGGGTTGGGCTATGGCTACACCTTC
. TRBJ2-1 . TRBV11-3 CASSLEGGAEQFF TGTGCCAGCAGCTTAGAGGGCGGGGCTGAGCAGTTCTTC
. TRBJ1-2 . TRBV19 CASSIARVNGYTF TGTGCCAGTAGTATTGCCAGGGTGAATGGCTACACCTTC
. TRBJ2-7 . TRBV27 CASIRRAGRDYFSEQYF TGTGCCAGCATTCGCCGGGCAGGCAGGGATTACTTCTCCGAGCAGTACTTC
. TRBJ2-1 . TRBV28 CASSLSGRYNEQFF TGTGCCAGCAGTTTGTCAGGGCGATACAATGAGCAGTTCTTC
. TRBJ2-7 . TRBV18 CASQSDSSSYEQYF TGTGCCAGCCAATCAGACAGTTCCTCCTACGAGCAGTACTTC
. TRBJ2-3 . TRBV5-4 CASSLGAGIFPDTQYF TGTGCCAGCAGCTTGGGGGCAGGGATTTTTCCAGATACGCAGTATTTT
. TRBJ1-1 . TRBV11-2 CASSLLALGGTEAFF TGTGCCAGCAGCTTGCTCGCCTTGGGCGGCACTGAAGCTTTCTTT
. TRBJ1-1 few TRBV19 CASRGSRETEAFF TGTGCCAGTAGAGGCTCGCGGGAAACTGAAGCTTTCTTT
TRBD1 TRBJ1-1 . TRBV6-5 CASRKQGMNTEAFF TGTGCCAGCAGGAAACAGGGGATGAACACTGAAGCTTTCTTT
TRBD2 TRBJ2-3 once TRBV19 CASSIRVTSGPSTDTQYF TGTGCCAGTAGTATTCGCGTCACTAGCGGGCCCTCCACAGATACGCAGTATTTT
. TRBJ2-7 . TRBV29-1 CSASSRDKRSYEQYF TGCAGCGCCTCCTCTAGGGATAAGAGGTCCTACGAGCAGTACTTC
. TRBJ1-1 . TRBV7-2 CASSLMGWGTEAFF TGTGCCAGCAGCTTAATGGGGTGGGGGACAGAAGCTTTCTTT
TRBD2 TRBJ2-7 . TRBV10-3 CAISATSGGNYEQYF TGTGCCATCAGTGCTACGAGCGGGGGAAACTACGAGCAGTACTTC